This TCR beta chain was observed in a study of blood T cell repertoires in COVID-19. Clones were sequenced by immunoSEQ multiplex PCR, and TCRdb holds only the in-frame ones, with some missing. The repertoire holds some 350,000 clones, with around 87% as singletons. Cohorts were based on clinical histories the participants reported. Resolution of symptoms, clearance, or two negative PCRs was present in recovered Cohort 3 donors. This CDR3 contains 16 residues. Trimming at V came to 4 bases and at J to 4 bases, leaving 7 bases not matched to a gene. The germline V gene encodes CDR1 MDHEN and CDR2 SYDVKM.

Source material: PBMCs or T cells enriched from blood (not recorded which). This chain joins TRBV28 and TRBJ2-3, with 11 bases matching TRBD1. The receptor was derived from a young man who had recovered from COVID-19. The CDR3 bases are TGTGCCAGCAGTTCGTGGACAGGGGGCCTTCCAGATACGCAGTATTTT. Amino acids: CASSSWTGGLPDTQYF.